The 9 T cell receptor beta chains below come from one sample, sequenced in a study of T cell responses to AZD1222 COVID-19 vaccine (dated by TCRdb to about 2021). What the time point label conveys for this sample: about 28 days (+/-7) after the second vaccine dose. Libraries came from the immunoSEQ multiplex PCR assay. TCRdb stores this immuneACCESS table with in-frame sequences only. Part of the clones is absent; in the studies checked, under half of the shortfall reflects unresolved V genes, and no reason is known for the rest. Within this sample are about 150,000 clones, with 80% to 95% of them counted one time only. The ten largest account for 5% to 6.5% of the sample. The specimen was peripheral blood, collected 28 days after the second AZD1222 dose. The receptors were gathered from an adult who received the AZD1222 COVID-19 vaccine.

This rearrangement joins TRBV11-1 to TRBJ1-1; D remains unclear. Trimming cost V 5 bases and J 1 base, with 17 bases left between them. This CDR3 has 16 amino acids. CDR1 is SGHAT, CDR2 FQDESV, per germline (reference sequence). Written as DNA, the CDR3 is TGTGCCAGCAGCCCCCTTTCAGGCCAGCAGAACACTGAAGCTTTCTTT. It translates to CASSPLSGQQNTEAFF.

The rearrangement joins TRBV7-6 to TRBJ1-1; possible D gene TRBD1, 6 bases. CDR1 and CDR2 (germline): SGHVS, FNYEAQ. The CDR3 loop spans 15 amino acids. Trimming left V 1 base short and J 5 bases short, with 14 bases between. CDR3 residues: CASSLGRGSGTEAFF. CDR3 bases: TGTGCCAGCAGCTTAGGCAGGGGATCCGGGACTGAAGCTTTCTTT.

The chain uses TRBV27 and TRBJ1-5, with D unresolved. The CDR3 contains 14 residues. Trimming cost V 4 bases and J 4 bases, with 11 bases left between them. Per the germline V gene, CDR1 is MNHEY and CDR2 is SMNVEV (reference sequence). The DNA for the CDR3 is TGTGCCAGCAGTTCCAAGGGATGGAATCAGCCCCAGCATTTT. Residues: CASSSKGWNQPQHF.

The rearrangement links TRBV10-3 to TRBJ2-2, with D possibly TRBD2 on 5 matching bases. The CDR3 runs 14 residues. Germline V lookup: CDR1 ENHRY, CDR2 SYGVKD. The V and J ends lost 11 bases and 6 bases respectively, with 19 bases between them. The CDR3: CALATQDGAGELFF. CDR3 DNA sequence: TGTGCCTTAGCCACCCAGGACGGGGCCGGGGAGCTGTTTTTT.

The rearrangement uses TRBV6-5 and TRBJ2-1, with D maybe TRBD2 (6 bases). The CDR3 is 14 amino acids. Germline CDR1 MNHEY, CDR2 SVGAGI. V was clipped by 6 bases and J by 5 bases, with 14 bases between them. CDR3 region: CASSYRDSNNEQFF. The CDR3 DNA reads as TGTGCCAGCAGCTACCGGGACTCTAACAATGAGCAGTTCTTC.

This clone was seen a handful of times. The gene calls are TRBV19 and TRBJ1-2; D possibly corresponds to TRBD1 (6 bases). The germline V gene has CDR1 LNHDA and CDR2 SQIVND (reference sequence). The length of the CDR3 is 15 residues. V lost 3 bases, J lost 4 bases, and 15 bases lay in between. CDR3 nucleotide sequence: TGTGCCAGTAGTATTCTGGCAAGGGGGAGCTATGGCTACACCTTC. Amino acid sequence: CASSILARGSYGYTF.

The CDR3 spells CASSLSLGLFNEQFF. The CDR3 DNA sequence: TGTGCCAGCAGTTTATCCCTGGGGCTTTTCAATGAGCAGTTCTTC. The chain links TRBV28 to TRBJ2-1; the D gene is possibly TRBD1 (5 bases). The CDR3 covers 15 residues. In germline, CDR1 is MDHEN, CDR2 SYDVKM. Deletions cut 1 base from V and 6 bases from J, with 13 bases between.

The rearrangement links TRBV27 to TRBJ2-5; either TRBD1 or TRBD2 may supply D (5 bases each). The CDR3 length is 15 residues. Trimming removed 2 bases from V and 2 bases from J, with 12 bases in between. Germline V lookup: CDR1 MNHEY, CDR2 SMNVEV (reference sequence). CDR3 DNA: TGTGCCAGCAGTTTAAGGCCTGGGGGACAAGAGACCCAGTACTTC. Its protein product is CASSLRPGGQETQYF.

The chain has TRBV18 and TRBJ2-7; perhaps TRBD1 as D (5 bases). This CDR3 comprises 13 residues. The V gene's germline CDR1 is KGHSH and CDR2 LQKENI. Deletions cut 0 bases from V and 2 bases from J, with 5 bases between. CDR3: CASSPPRAYEQYF. CDR3 DNA: TGTGCCAGCTCACCACCCAGGGCCTACGAGCAGTACTTC.